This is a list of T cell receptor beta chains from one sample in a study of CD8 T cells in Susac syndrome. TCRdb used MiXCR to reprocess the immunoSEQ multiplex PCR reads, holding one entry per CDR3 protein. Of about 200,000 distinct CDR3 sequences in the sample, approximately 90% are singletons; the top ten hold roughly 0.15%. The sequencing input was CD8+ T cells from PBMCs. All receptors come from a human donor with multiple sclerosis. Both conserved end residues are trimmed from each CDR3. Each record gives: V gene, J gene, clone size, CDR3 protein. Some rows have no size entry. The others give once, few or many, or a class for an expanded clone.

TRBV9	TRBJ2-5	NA	ASSVESGGETQY
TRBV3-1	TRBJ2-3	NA	ASSQVVGADTQY
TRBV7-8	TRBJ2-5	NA	ASSLWGEETQY
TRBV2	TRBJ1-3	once	ASETGGTIY
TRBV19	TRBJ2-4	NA	ASSRGVGLGNIQY
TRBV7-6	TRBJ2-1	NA	ASSLANNEQF
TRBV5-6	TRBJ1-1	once	ASSSEGSFNTEAF
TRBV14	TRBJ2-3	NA	ASSHLRDGQISDTQY
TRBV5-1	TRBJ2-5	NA	ASSPDSIGETQY
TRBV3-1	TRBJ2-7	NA	ASSQEASGRGEQY
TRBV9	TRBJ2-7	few	ASSPEGGPYEQY
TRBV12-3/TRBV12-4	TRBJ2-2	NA	ASSFGGAGELF
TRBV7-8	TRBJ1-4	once	ASSSPPTNEKLF
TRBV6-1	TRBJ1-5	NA	ASSGGAPGYSNQPQH
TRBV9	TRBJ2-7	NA	ASSVVSGDEQY
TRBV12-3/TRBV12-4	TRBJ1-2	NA	ASSRRIGQGVTGYT
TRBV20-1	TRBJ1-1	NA	SARGHGQGRVNTEAF
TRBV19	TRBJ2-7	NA	ASKVGGGAYEQY
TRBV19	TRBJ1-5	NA	ASSNVGLNQPQH
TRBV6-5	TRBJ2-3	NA	ASSYLGGRTRPFHDTDTQY
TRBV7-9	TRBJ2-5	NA	ASSYSTGMEETQY
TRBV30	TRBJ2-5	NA	AWRPSSQETQY
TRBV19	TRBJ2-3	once	ASSTRLAGTDTQY
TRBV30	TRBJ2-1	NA	AWSELAGYNEQF
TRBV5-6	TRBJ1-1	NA	ASRWGGNTEAF
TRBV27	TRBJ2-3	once	ASSLTWPGTTDTQY
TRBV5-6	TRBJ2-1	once	ASSLPSSDEQF
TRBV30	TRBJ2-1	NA	AWSIDNEQF
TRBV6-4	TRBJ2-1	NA	ASSESILPGAFNEQF
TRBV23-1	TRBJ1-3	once	ASSQLLRHRRSGNTIY
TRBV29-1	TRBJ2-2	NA	SAAEGTGELF
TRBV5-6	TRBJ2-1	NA	ASSLLRGSSYNEQF
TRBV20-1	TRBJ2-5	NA	SAISGWGRETQY
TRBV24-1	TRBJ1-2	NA	ATAQGSGGYT
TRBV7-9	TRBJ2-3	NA	ASSLGAWDNGTDTQY
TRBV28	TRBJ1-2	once	ASLGGISANYGYT
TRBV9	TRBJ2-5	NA	ASSPMGGGGQETQY
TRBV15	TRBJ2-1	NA	ATSPAGLAGDNEQF
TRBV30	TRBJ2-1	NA	AWNLAGGYNEQF
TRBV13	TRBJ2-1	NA	ASSPGLARDNEQF
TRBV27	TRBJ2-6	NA	ASSPQNTGANVLT
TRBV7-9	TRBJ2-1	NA	ASSYPPSPGSTYNEQF
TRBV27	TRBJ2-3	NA	ASSSDYLTDTQY
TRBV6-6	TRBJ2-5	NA	ASTPDGGTQY
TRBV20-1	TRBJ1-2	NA	SVRGWDNYGYT
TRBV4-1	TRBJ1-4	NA	ASSQDGQIPTNEKLF
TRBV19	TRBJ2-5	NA	ASSIASGPKGETQY
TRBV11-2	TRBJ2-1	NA	ASSLGQGLREQF
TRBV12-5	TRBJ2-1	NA	ASAGGSYNEQF